The 18 T cell receptor beta chains presented below share a single source sample, sequenced in a study of cytomegalovirus exposure and HLA in healthy donors. 60 Vbeta and 13 Jbeta primers were used in PCR. Profiled with immunoSEQ multiplex PCR; TCRdb holds only in-frame clones, not every one. The repertoire includes fewer than 150,000 clones, around 80% of them detected once, and roughly 2.2% sits in the top ten. Sample: PBMCs. The receptors come from a man younger than 40 in good health and CMV-seronegative.

The chain is built from TRBV7-2 and TRBJ1-2, with 11 bases that match TRBD1. Germline V gene data show CDR1 as SGHTA and CDR2 as FQGNSA. V was pared by 5 bases and J by 2 bases, with 10 bases of the junction left unmatched. This CDR3 has 17 amino acids. The CDR3 bases are TGTGCCAGCAGCCCGTATTTGGGACAGGGGGTGAACTATGGCTACACCTTC. It yields the protein CASSPYLGQGVNYGYTF. The entire variable domain, with the rest obtained from reference TRBV7-2 and TRBJ1-2, is as follows: GAGVSQSPSNKVTEKGKDVELRCDPISGHTALYWYRQSLGQGLEFLIYFQGNSAPDKSGLPSDRFSAERTGGSVSTLTIQRTQQEDSAVYLCASSPYLGQGVNYGYTFGSGTRLTVV.

The chain recombines TRBV6-5 with TRBJ2-3; unclear D gene. This CDR3 spans 14 amino acids. Germline V gene lookup returns CDR1 MNHEY and CDR2 SVGAGI. V shed 0 bases and J shed 6 bases, with 10 bases lying between them. CDR3 in DNA: TGTGCCAGCAGTTACTCGAGCATTAGCGATACGCAGTATTTT. Translating gives CASSYSSISDTQYF.

The chain links TRBV5-6 to TRBJ2-5; D possibly corresponds to TRBD1 (5 bases). The V gene's germline CDR1 is SGHDT and CDR2 YYEEEE. This CDR3 spans 13 amino acids. V was clipped by 5 bases and J by 5 bases, with 13 bases between them. The CDR3 is CASSFNRWETQYF. The CDR3 DNA reads TGTGCCAGCAGTTTTAACAGGTGGGAGACCCAGTACTTC.

This chain links TRBV10-3 with TRBJ1-5, with D maybe TRBD1 (6 bases). The germline V gene has CDR1 ENHRY and CDR2 SYGVKD. The length of the CDR3 is 16 residues. Between the trimmed V and J ends, which lost 4 bases and 2 bases, there was a span of 15 bases. CDR3 amino acids: CAISATGMEGNQPQHF. The DNA of the CDR3 is TGTGCCATCAGTGCCACAGGGATGGAGGGCAATCAGCCCCAGCATTTT.

In this sample, this clone turned up a few times. The gene calls are TRBV5-5 and TRBJ2-5; D might be TRBD2 (6 bases). V lost 4 bases and J 5 bases, leaving 18 bases between the germline ends. CDR1 is SGHKS and CDR2 is YYEKEE in the germline V gene (reference sequence). This CDR3 comprises 15 residues. CDR3 bases: TGTGCCAGCAGCGAAACGACAGTCGGAGGGGAGACCCAGTACTTC. This gives the protein CASSETTVGGETQYF. Full variable domain (rest looked up from reference TRBV5-5 and TRBJ2-5): DAGVTQSPTHLIKTRGQQVTLRCSPISGHKSVSWYQQVLGQGPQFIFQYYEKEERGRGNFPDRFSARQFPNYSSELNVNALLLGDSALYLCASSETTVGGETQYFGPGTRLLVL.

The genes are TRBV15 and TRBJ2-7, with TRBD1 matching 10 bases. This CDR3 has 16 residues. Germline V CDR1 and CDR2: LNHNV, YYDKDF (reference sequence). J gave up 7 bases and V 1 base, and 10 bases lay outside the gene matches. In DNA, the CDR3 is TGTGCCACCAGCAGAGGAGGGACAGGGGTTGAGGGAGAGCAGTACTTC. Translated: CATSRGGTGVEGEQYF.

Worth noting for this clone: One end of the junction varies from germline; a read error may be responsible. V gene TRBV2 combines with J gene TRBJ2-5, with D maybe TRBD2 (5 bases). The CDR3 length is 12 residues. Germline V lookup: CDR1 SNHLY, CDR2 FYNNEI. The CDR3 DNA reads as TGTGCCAGCCGTGAACTAGTGGAGACCCAGTACTTC. This sequence encodes CASRELVETQYF.

V usage is TRBV27 and J usage is TRBJ1-1; D remains ambiguous. This CDR3 comprises 13 residues. Trimming took 0 bases from V and 7 from J, leaving 9 bases between them. The germline V gene has CDR1 MNHEY and CDR2 SMNVEV (reference sequence). The CDR3 sequence: CASSLSPRGEAFF. The CDR3 DNA sequence: TGTGCCAGCAGTTTATCGCCTCGAGGTGAAGCTTTCTTT.

V gene TRBV5-1 combines with J gene TRBJ1-4; D uncertain. The CDR3 runs 16 residues. Trimming pared 0 bases from V and 0 bases from J, leaving 9 bases between. Looked up from germline, CDR1 is SGHRS and CDR2 is YFSETQ. CDR3 loop: CASSLGLQTTNEKLFF. CDR3 DNA sequence: TGCGCCAGCAGCTTGGGACTACAGACAACTAATGAAAAACTGTTTTTT.

The J gene is TRBJ1-1, the V gene TRBV7-3; D gene uncertain. Germline V gene lookup returns CDR1 SGHTA and CDR2 FQGTGA. The V and J ends lost 5 bases and 0 bases respectively, with 10 bases between them. This CDR3 spans 14 amino acids. CDR3 sequence: CASSLTGVNTEAFF. CDR3 in DNA: TGTGCCAGCAGCCTTACCGGGGTGAACACTGAAGCTTTCTTT. Complete variable domain (other parts from reference TRBV7-3 and TRBJ1-1): GAGVSQTPSNKVTEKGKYVELRCDPISGHTALYWYRQSLGQGPEFLIYFQGTGAADDSGLPNDRFFAVRPEGSVSTLKIQRTERGDSAVYLCASSLTGVNTEAFFGQGTRLTVV.

CDR3 amino acids: CASSQYSRRDRGSHEQYF. The CDR3 DNA follows: TGCGCCAGCAGCCAGTATTCAAGGCGGGACAGGGGATCCCACGAGCAGTACTTC. The chain uses TRBV4-1 and TRBJ2-7, with TRBD1 identical over 10 bases. V shed 3 bases, J shed 5 bases, and the junction held 16 bases outside the gene matches. The CDR3 sequence is 18 residues long. CDR1 is MGHRA, CDR2 YSYEKL, per germline.

V is TRBV4-1 and J is TRBJ2-6; TRBD1 is a possible D gene (6 bases). CDR3 length: 18 residues. Trimming took off 0 bases at V and 0 bases at J, with 12 bases between the two ends. CDR1 MGHRA and CDR2 YSYEKL come from the germline V gene. This chain's CDR3 is CASSQEQGFLSGANVLTF. The DNA for the CDR3 is TGCGCCAGCAGCCAAGAACAGGGATTTCTCTCTGGGGCCAACGTCCTGACTTTC.

J is TRBJ2-5 and V is TRBV10-3, with D perhaps matching TRBD2 (6 bases). V shed 3 bases and J shed 5 bases, with 7 bases lying between them. CDR3 size: 12 residues. Germline V gene sequence: CDR1 ENHRY, CDR2 SYGVKD. DNA for the CDR3: TGTGCCATCAGTGATGGGGGGGAGACCCAGTACTTC. This translates into CAISDGGETQYF.

This sequence joins TRBV29-1 and TRBJ2-3; a weak D match, TRBD2 (7 bases). This CDR3 has 15 amino acids. The germline CDR1 and CDR2 sequences are SQVTM and ANQGSEA. Trimming shortened V by 1 base and J by 1 base, and 12 bases separated the two germline ends. The CDR3 sequence: CSVEGGGPGTDTQYF. DNA for the CDR3: TGCAGCGTTGAAGGGGGGGGGCCGGGCACAGATACGCAGTATTTT.

The chain carries TRBV28 and TRBJ2-5; D is undetermined. The CDR3 consists of 10 residues. Germline CDR1 and CDR2: MDHEN and SYDVKM. Deletions cut 11 bases from V and 5 bases from J, with 9 bases between. The CDR3 spells CAGLSETQYF. The CDR3 DNA sequence: TGTGCCGGGCTATCGGAGACCCAGTACTTC.

This clone was picked up one time. This rearrangement joins TRBV28 to TRBJ1-5; 7 bases match TRBD1. Trimming took 3 bases from V and 4 from J; bases not matched to a gene: 3. Germline V CDR1 and CDR2: MDHEN, SYDVKM. The CDR3 covers 14 residues. The CDR3 coding sequence is TGTGCCAGCAGTTTGTGGACAGGAAATCAGCCCCAGCATTTT. It translates to CASSLWTGNQPQHF.

V is TRBV2 and J is TRBJ1-1, with D unresolved. Germline CDR1 reads SNHLY; CDR2 reads FYNNEI. The CDR3 consists of 15 residues. V dropped 6 bases and J dropped 1 base, with 15 bases sitting between them. The DNA of the CDR3 is TGTGCCAGCAGACCCGTTCTGGCTCAGAACACTGAAGCTTTCTTT. Its translation is CASRPVLAQNTEAFF.

V and J are TRBV4-1 and TRBJ1-1; D unresolved. Looked up from germline, CDR1 is MGHRA and CDR2 is YSYEKL. The CDR3 totals 14 residues. Trimming took off 3 bases at V and 7 bases at J, with 15 bases between the two ends. The CDR3 DNA reads as TGCGCCAGCAGCCAGAACGACGGGAGAGGTGAAGCTTTCTTT. Translated, it gives CASSQNDGRGEAFF.